This T cell receptor beta chain is drawn from a study of blood T cell repertoires in COVID-19. As for the study in general: There were acute and convalescent COVID-19 samples, and they came from the United States, Italy and Spain. From T cells, B-cell-depleted T cells, or PBMCs came the material, which was cDNA or gDNA.

In the authors' workflow: How many nucleated cells were present was estimated from reference gene primer amplification. The data were produced by immunoSEQ multiplex PCR, yet TCRdb's version contains in-frame clones alone and is incomplete. Clonal size and the V and J genes are those of that table, whereas D and trimming came from the DNA. The repertoire has around 120,000 clones, roughly 79% of them found once; the top ten carry about 2.1%. Germline values: CDR1 SGDLS, CDR2 YYNGEE. V lost 0 bases to trimming and J lost 4 bases; unmatched junction nucleotides: 6. There are 16 residues in the CDR3. This sequence joins TRBV9 and TRBJ2-3; 9 bases map to TRBD2. The sequencing sample was made of peripheral blood. This sequence originates from a man between 70 and 80 years old with acute or convalescent COVID-19. CDR3 nucleotides: TGTGCCAGCAGCGTAGTGGGGCGGGGGGGCTCAGATACGCAGTATTTT. It codes for CASSVVGRGGSDTQYF. Full variable domain (rest looked up from reference TRBV9 and TRBJ2-3): DSGVTQTPKHLITATGQRVTLRCSPRSGDLSVYWYQQSLDQGLQFLIQYYNGEERAKGNILERFSAQQFPDLHSELNLSSLELGDSALYFCASSVVGRGGSDTQYFGPGTRLTVL.